The T cell receptor beta chain described here comes from a study of CD8+CD57+ T cells in acquired aplastic anemia. Study-level points and caveats: In CD8+ cells, Simpson's diversity showed no significant difference between patients and controls. It was found that twenty-nine CD8+ CDR3 sequences were shared between patients and controls.

Sequencing involved patients with CD8+CD57+ cell expansion previously shown by flow cytometry. The V end lost 0 bases, the J end lost 5 bases, and 4 bases lay between the germline ends. The CDR3 is 12 residues long. Germline CDR1 is SGDLS and CDR2 is YYNGEE. In its sample, this clonotype was seen many times. No antigen is known for it. Genomic DNA templated the TCR beta VDJ and CDR3 profiling. TCRdb analysed the reads with MiXCR anew, one entry per CDR3 protein. The table shows roughly 280,000 distinct CDR3 sequences, with about three fifths occurring only once. Material: sorted CD4+, CD8+, or CD8+CD57+ T cells (not recorded which) from PBMCs. The chain employs TRBV9 and TRBJ2-3; unclear D gene. This receptor was taken from a human donor with aplastic anemia. CDR3 bases: TGTGCCAGCAGCGTAGATGGAGATACGCAGTATTTT. Translating gives CASSVDGDTQYF.